The present entry profiles one TCR beta chain with its context. Its specificity is unknown. The protocol was immunoSEQ multiplex PCR, while the TCRdb copy is restricted to in-frame clones and leaves out a portion. The table has tens of thousands of clones, around 80% seen once. The record originates from a study of a mutant IDH1 vaccine in newly diagnosed glioma. Across the whole study: The start of vaccination came 4-6 weeks after radiotherapy alone, or with temozolomide cycles. V12 came at week 35, V13 at week 47.

V was cut by 5 bases and J by 5 bases, with 20 bases left in between. This CDR3 has 16 amino acids. From germline, CDR1 is SEHNR and CDR2 FQNEAQ (reference sequence). Described time point: week 35, safety follow-up. Mutant IDH1 20-mer peptide, at 300 ug, made up each vaccine dose, with topical imiquimod. Those who donated had recent WHO grade 3 or 4 IDH1-mutant, ATRX-lost astrocytomas. The TCR sequence derives from a man between 25 and 39 years old with glioma. The rearrangement uses TRBV7-9 and TRBJ2-3, with D tentatively TRBD2 (7 bases). Sequencing was performed on PBMCs, taken from a glioma patient whose treatment included an IDH1 peptide vaccine. CDR3 DNA sequence: TGTGCCAGCAGCCACGGTGGGAGGGGGGGCCAAGATACGCAGTATTTT. Translating it yields CASSHGGRGGQDTQYF.